This TCR beta chain is drawn from a study of Ad26.COV2.S vaccination and SARS-CoV-2 variants. Repertoires were generated with immunoSEQ multiplex PCR, while TCRdb's copy carries only in-frame clones and drops some. The sample contains more than 250,000 clones, around 87% of which appear only once. Deletions cut 7 bases from V and 6 bases from J, with 13 bases between. Germline-derived CDR1 and CDR2 are LGHNT and FRNRAP. The CDR3 has 13 amino acids. Treatment of the sample: some 20 received Ad26.COV2.S at low or high dose, single or two shots; about 5 received placebo; per-sample allocation not given. The investigators took samples on day 63 after the first vaccine or placebo injection.

This TCR came from a person between 18 and 60 years old who received the Ad26.COV2.S COVID-19 vaccine or a placebo. The chain has TRBV12-5 and TRBJ2-1; D might be TRBD1 (6 bases). The sample in question was peripheral blood, obtained in a trial of Ad26.COV2.S vaccine versus placebo. The CDR3 protein is CASAASRGNEQFF. The CDR3 DNA is TGTGCTAGTGCCGCCAGCAGGGGCAATGAGCAGTTCTTC.